This T cell receptor beta chain was sequenced during a study of vaccination effects on CD4 cells after COVID-19. Whole-study context: The median interval between the second dose and post-vaccine sampling was 72 days. Study observations and caveats: Marked clonal contraction of infection- and vaccine-induced clones was seen late after vaccination.

The data were produced by immunoSEQ multiplex PCR, yet TCRdb's version contains in-frame clones alone and is incomplete. Of 50,000 to 80,000 clones in the sample, roughly 80% were seen once. Germline V gene sequence: CDR1 MNHEY, CDR2 SMNVEV (reference sequence). The CDR3 consists of 17 residues. Trimming shortened V by 2 bases and J by 0 bases, and 11 bases separated the two germline ends. Concerning this clone: The antigen is undetermined.

Investigators separated out CD4+ T cells once about 10 days of culture had passed. The participants, recipients of two vaccine doses, got either BNT162b2 or mRNA-1273. In the vaccine recipients, nucleocapsid antibodies were negative and there was no prior SARS-CoV-2 infection. The chain has TRBV27 and TRBJ2-6, with D perhaps matching TRBD2 (6 bases). The receptor was isolated from a human donor who received a COVID-19 vaccine. Here the sequenced sample was CD4+ T cells from PBMCs cultured without peptide, taken after COVID-19 vaccination. CDR3 loop: CASSLGATSSGANVLTF. The CDR3, as DNA: TGTGCCAGCAGTTTAGGGGCGACTAGCTCTGGGGCCAACGTCCTGACTTTC. Combining the CDR3 with reference TRBV27 and TRBJ2-6 gives the whole variable domain EAQVTQNPRYLITVTGKKLTVTCSQNMNHEYMSWYRQDPGLGLRQIYYSMNVEVTDKGDVPEGYKVSRKEKRNFPLILESPSPNQTSLYFCASSLGATSSGANVLTFGAGSRLTVL.